This T cell receptor beta chain was identified during a study of metastatic and nonmetastatic thyroid tumors. Study at large: The comparison covered peripheral blood and tumor or nodule tissue in malignant and benign thyroid patients.

The CDR3 runs to 15 residues. Germline V gene data show CDR1 as MNHNS and CDR2 as SASEGT. J lost 0 bases, V lost 0 bases, and 0 bases had no gene match. This clone turned up a few times. Authors' analysis steps: The study built a papillary thyroid cancer distant-metastasis classifier from CDR3 differences across clinicopathological groups. TCRdb reanalyzed the PCR reads with MiXCR. The V and J calls were not made by the authors but by TCRdb's processing. The repertoire holds some 20,000 clones, roughly a third seen once, with around 30% in the top ten. No treatment had been given to any patient before thyroid surgery.

The V gene is TRBV6-1, the J gene TRBJ2-3; TRBD2 aligns across 7 bases. The receptor's source is a female donor with papillary thyroid cancer or a benign thyroid nodule (not recorded which). Some clones in this sample may be carry-over from other donors' samples. The sequencing sample was made of tumor tissue. CDR3 region: CASSEASGSTDTQYF. The CDR3 nucleotides are TGTGCCAGCAGTGAAGCTAGCGGGAGCACAGATACGCAGTATTTT.